This TCR beta chain originates from a study of identifying expanded T cells in peripheral blood. Libraries were prepared by immunoSEQ multiplex PCR; TCRdb keeps only in-frame clonotypes and omits some of them. This table holds over 90,000 clones, approximately 90% found once. This CDR3 is built from 15 residues. The germline gives CDR1 LNHDA, CDR2 SQIVND (reference sequence). V dropped 2 bases and J dropped 4; count of bases not matched to a gene: 3. Sequencing input: blood. V usage is TRBV19 and J usage is TRBJ1-5; 9 positions agree with TRBD1. This sequence was found in a person aged 18 to 70 in good health. The CDR3 is CASSIHDRGNQPQHF. The CDR3 nucleotides read TGTGCCAGTAGTATACATGACAGGGGGAATCAGCCCCAGCATTTT.